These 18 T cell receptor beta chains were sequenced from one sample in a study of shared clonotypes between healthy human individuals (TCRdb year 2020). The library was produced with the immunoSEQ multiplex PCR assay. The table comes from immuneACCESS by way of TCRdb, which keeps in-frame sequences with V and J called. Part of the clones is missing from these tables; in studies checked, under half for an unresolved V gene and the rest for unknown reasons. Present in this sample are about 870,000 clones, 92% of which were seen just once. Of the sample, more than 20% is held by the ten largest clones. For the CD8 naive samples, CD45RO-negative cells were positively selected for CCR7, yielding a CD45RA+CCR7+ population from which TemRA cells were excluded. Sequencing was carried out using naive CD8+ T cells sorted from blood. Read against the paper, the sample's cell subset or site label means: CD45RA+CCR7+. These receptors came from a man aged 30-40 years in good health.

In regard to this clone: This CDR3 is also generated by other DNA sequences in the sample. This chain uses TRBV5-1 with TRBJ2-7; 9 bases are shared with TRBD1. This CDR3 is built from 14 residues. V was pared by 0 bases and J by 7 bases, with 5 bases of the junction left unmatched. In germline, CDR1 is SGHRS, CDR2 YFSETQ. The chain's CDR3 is CASSLGGQGYEQYF. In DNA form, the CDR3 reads TGCGCCAGCAGCTTGGGGGGACAGGGATATGAGCAGTACTTC.

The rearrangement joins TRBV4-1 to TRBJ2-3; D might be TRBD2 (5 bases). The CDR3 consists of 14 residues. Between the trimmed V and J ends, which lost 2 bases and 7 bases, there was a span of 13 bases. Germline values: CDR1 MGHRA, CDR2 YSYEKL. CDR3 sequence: CASSQIEGGYTQYF. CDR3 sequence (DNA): TGCGCCAGCAGCCAAATAGAGGGCGGTTATACGCAGTATTTT.

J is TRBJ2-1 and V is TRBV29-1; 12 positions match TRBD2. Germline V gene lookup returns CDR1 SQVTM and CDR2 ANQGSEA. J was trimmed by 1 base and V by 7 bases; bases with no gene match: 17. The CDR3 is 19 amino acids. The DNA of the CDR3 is TGCAGCGCAAGGTCAGGACTAGCGGGGTCTGAGGGATCCTACAATGAGCAGTTCTTC. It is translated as CSARSGLAGSEGSYNEQFF.

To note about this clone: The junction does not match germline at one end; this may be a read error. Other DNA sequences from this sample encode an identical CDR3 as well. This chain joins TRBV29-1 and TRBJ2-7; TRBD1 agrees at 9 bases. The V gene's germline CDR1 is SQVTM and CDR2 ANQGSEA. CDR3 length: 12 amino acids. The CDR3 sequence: CSASGTGSEQYF. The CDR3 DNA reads TGTAGCGCATCCGGGACAGGGAGCGAGCAGTACTTC.

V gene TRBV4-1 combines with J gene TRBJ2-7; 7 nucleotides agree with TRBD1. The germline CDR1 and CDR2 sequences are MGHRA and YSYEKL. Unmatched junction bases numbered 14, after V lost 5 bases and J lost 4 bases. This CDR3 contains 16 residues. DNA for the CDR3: TGCGCCAGCAGCGCAGACAGGGCCATGCCGATTTACGAGCAGTACTTC. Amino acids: CASSADRAMPIYEQYF.

The CDR3 loop reads CASSFFQGSTYNEQFF. Here the CDR3 DNA reads TGTGCCAGCAGCTTTTTCCAGGGGAGTACCTACAATGAGCAGTTCTTC. The chain carries TRBV7-2 and TRBJ2-1, with D possibly being TRBD1 (6 bases). Germline lookup yields CDR1 SGHTA and CDR2 FQGNSA. This CDR3 spans 16 amino acids. Trimming pared 3 bases from V and 2 bases from J, leaving 14 bases between.

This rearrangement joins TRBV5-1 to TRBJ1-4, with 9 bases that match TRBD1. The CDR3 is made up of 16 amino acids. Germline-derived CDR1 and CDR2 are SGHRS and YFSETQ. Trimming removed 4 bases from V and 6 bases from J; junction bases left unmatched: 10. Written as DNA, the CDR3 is TGCGCCAGCAGCCCTGAACTAAGACAGGGGGATGAAAAACTGTTTTTT. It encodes CASSPELRQGDEKLFF.

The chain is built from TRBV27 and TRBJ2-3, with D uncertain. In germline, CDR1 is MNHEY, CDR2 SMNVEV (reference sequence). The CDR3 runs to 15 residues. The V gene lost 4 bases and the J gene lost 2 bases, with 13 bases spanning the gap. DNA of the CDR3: TGTGCCAGCAGTTCCGGGCACGGTGTCACAGATACGCAGTATTTT. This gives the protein CASSSGHGVTDTQYF.

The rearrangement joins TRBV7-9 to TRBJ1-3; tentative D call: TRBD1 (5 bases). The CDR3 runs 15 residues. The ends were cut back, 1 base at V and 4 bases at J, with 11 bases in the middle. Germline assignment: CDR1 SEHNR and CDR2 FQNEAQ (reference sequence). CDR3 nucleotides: TGTGCCAGCAGCTTAGTGCCAGGGTCCGGAAACACCATATATTTT. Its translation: CASSLVPGSGNTIYF.

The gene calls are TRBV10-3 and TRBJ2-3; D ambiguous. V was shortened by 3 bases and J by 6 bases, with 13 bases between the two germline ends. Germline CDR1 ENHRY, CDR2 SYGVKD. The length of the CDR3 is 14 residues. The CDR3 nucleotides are TGTGCCATCAGTGACCAAGACGAGCCTGATACGCAGTATTTT. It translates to CAISDQDEPDTQYF.

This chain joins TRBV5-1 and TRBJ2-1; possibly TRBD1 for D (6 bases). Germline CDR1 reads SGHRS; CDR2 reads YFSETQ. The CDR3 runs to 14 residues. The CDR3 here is CASRDTISYNEQFF. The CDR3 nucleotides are TGCGCAAGCCGGGACACAATCTCCTACAATGAGCAGTTCTTC.

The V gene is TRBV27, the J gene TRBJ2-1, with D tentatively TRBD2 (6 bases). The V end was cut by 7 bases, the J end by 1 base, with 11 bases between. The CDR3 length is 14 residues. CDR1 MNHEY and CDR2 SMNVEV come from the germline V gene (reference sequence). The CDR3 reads CASTWDWSYNEQFF. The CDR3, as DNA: TGTGCCAGCACTTGGGACTGGTCCTACAATGAGCAGTTCTTC.

CDR3 sequence (DNA): TGCAGCGTCACTGGGGTCAGAGCTCAAGAGACCCAGTACTTC. It is translated as CSVTGVRAQETQYF. This chain links TRBV29-1 with TRBJ2-5, with D hard to call. The V gene lost 6 bases and the J gene lost 2 bases, with 16 bases spanning the gap. The germline V gene encodes CDR1 SQVTM and CDR2 ANQGSEA. CDR3 length equals 14 residues.

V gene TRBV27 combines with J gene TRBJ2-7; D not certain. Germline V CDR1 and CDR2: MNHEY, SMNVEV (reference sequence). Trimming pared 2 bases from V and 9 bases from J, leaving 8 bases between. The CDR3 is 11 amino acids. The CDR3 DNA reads TGTGCCAGCAGTTTAGGGGTGGTGCAGTACTTC. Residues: CASSLGVVQYF.

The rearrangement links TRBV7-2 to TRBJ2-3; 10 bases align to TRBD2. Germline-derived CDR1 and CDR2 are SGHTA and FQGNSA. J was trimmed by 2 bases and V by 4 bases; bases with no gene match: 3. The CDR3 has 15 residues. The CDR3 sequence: CASSSSGSFTDTQYF. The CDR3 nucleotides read TGTGCCAGCAGCTCTAGCGGGAGTTTCACAGATACGCAGTATTTT.

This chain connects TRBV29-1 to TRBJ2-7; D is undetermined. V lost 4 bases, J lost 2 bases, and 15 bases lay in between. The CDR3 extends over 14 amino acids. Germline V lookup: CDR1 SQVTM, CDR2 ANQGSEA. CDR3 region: CSVGPDTNPYEQYF. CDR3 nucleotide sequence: TGCAGCGTTGGCCCTGACACTAACCCCTACGAGCAGTACTTC.

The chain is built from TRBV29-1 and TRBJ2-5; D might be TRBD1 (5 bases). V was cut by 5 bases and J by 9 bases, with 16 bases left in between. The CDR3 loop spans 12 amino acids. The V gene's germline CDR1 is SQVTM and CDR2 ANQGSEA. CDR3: CSVLGSQGAQYF. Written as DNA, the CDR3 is TGCAGCGTTCTTGGGTCGCAAGGGGCCCAGTACTTC. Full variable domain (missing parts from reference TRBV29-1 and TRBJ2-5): SAVISQKPSRDICQRGTSLTIQCQVDSQVTMMFWYRQQPGQSLTLIATANQGSEATYESGFVIDKFPISRPNLTFSTLTVSNMSPEDSSIYLCSVLGSQGAQYFGPGTRLLVL.

The chain's CDR3 is CASSEQPEGRGGPDTQYF. In DNA, the CDR3 is TGTGCCAGCAGTGAACAACCCGAAGGGAGGGGAGGTCCAGATACGCAGTATTTT. This sequence joins TRBV6-1 and TRBJ2-3, with TRBD2 matching 7 bases. Germline V gives CDR1 MNHNS, CDR2 SASEGT. The CDR3 loop spans 18 amino acids. J was trimmed by 4 bases and V by 2 bases; bases with no gene match: 15.